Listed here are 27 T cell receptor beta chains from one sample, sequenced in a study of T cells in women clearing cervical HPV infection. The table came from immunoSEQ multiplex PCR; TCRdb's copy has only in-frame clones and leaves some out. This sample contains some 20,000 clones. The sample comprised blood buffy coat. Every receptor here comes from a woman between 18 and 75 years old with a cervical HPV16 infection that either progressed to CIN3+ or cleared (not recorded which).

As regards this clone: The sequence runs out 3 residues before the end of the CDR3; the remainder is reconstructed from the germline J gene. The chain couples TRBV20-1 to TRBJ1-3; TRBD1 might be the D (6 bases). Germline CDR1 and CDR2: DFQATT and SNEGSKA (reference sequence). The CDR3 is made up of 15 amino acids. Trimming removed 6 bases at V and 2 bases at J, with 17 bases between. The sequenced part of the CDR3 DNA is TGCAGTGCGACCCAAGGGGGAATCCCTGGAAACACC. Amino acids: CSATQGGIPGNT. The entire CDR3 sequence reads CSATQGGIPGNTIYF.

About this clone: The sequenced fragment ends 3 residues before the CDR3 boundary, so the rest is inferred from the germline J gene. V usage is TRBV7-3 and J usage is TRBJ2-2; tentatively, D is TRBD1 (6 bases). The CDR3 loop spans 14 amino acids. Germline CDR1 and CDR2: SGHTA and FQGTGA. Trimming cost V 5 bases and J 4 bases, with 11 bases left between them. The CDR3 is CASSPGQSTGELFF. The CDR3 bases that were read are TGTGCCAGCAGCCCAGGACAGAGCACCGGGGAG.

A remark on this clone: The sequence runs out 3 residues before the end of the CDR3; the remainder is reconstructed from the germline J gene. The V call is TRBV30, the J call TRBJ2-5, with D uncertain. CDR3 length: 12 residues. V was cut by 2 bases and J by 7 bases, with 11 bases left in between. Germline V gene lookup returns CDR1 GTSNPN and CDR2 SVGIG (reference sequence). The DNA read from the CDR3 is TGTGCCTGGAGTCTCCAGCCAGGGACC. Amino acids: CAWSLQPGT. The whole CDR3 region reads CAWSLQPGTQYF. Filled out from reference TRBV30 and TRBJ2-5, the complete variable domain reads SQTIHQWPATLVQPVGSPLSLECTVEGTSNPNLYWYRQAAGRGLQLLFYSVGIGQISSEVPQNLSASRPQDRQFILSSKKLLLSDSGFYLCAWSLQPGTQYFGPGTRLLVL.

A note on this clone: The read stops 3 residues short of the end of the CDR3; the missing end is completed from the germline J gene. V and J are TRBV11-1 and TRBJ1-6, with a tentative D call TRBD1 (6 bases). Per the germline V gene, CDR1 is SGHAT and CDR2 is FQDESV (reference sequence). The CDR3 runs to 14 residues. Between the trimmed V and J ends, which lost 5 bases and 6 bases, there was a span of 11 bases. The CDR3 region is CASSRGGTNSPLHF. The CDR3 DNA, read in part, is TGTGCCAGCAGCCGAGGGGGTACTAATTCACCC.

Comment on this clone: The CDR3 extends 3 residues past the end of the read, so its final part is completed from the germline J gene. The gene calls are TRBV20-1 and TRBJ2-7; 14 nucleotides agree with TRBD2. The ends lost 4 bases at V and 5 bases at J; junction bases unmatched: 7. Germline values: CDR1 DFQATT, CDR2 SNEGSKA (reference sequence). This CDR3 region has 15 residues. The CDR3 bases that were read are TGCAGTGCTAACCTGGGGACTAGCGGGGGCAACGAG. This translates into CSANLGTSGGNE. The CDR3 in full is CSANLGTSGGNEQYF.

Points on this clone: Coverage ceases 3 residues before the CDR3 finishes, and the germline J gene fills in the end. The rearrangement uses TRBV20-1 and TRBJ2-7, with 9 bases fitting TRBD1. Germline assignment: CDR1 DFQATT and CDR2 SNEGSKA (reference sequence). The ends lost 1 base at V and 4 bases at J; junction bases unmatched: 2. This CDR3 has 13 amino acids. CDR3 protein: CSARATGGYEQYF. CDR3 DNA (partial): TGCAGTGCTAGAGCGACAGGGGGTTACGAG.

The sequenced part of the CDR3 DNA is TGTGCCAGCAGCTTGACGGGGGTTAACGACGAG. This gives the protein CASSLTGVNDE. The whole CDR3 protein is CASSLTGVNDEQYF. V usage is TRBV7-9 and J usage is TRBJ2-7, with a possible D match to TRBD2 (6 bases). The CDR3 end falls 3 residues outside the read, so it is completed with the germline J gene. V was shortened by 3 bases and J by 5 bases, with 14 bases between the two germline ends. The CDR3 runs to 14 residues. The V gene's germline CDR1 is SEHNR and CDR2 FQNEAQ (reference sequence).

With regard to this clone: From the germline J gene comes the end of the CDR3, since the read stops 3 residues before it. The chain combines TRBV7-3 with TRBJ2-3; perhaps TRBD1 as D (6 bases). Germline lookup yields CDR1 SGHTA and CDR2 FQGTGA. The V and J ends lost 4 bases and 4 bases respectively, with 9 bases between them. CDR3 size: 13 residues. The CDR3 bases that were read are TGTGCCAGCAGCTCTACAGGGCCAGATACG. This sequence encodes CASSSTGPDT. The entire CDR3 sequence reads CASSSTGPDTQYF.

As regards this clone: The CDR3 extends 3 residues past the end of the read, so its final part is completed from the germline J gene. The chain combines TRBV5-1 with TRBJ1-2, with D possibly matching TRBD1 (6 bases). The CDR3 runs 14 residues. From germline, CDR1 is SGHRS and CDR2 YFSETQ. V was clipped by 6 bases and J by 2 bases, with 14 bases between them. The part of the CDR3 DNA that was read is TGCGCCAGCAACACCGGGACACCGAACTATGGC. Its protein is CASNTGTPNYG. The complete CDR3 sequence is CASNTGTPNYGYTF.

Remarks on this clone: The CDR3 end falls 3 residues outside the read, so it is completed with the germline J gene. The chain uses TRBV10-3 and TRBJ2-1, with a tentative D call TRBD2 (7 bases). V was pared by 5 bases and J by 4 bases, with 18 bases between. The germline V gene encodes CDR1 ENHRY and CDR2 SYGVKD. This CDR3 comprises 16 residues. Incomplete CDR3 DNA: TGTGCCATCAGTACTAGAGGGGGGGATTTTTACAATGAG. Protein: CAISTRGGDFYNE. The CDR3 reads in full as CAISTRGGDFYNEQFF.

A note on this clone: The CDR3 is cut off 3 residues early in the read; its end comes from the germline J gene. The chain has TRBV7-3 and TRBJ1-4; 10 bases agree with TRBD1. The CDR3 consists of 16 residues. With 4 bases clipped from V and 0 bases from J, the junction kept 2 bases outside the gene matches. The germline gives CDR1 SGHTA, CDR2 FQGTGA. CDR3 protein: CASSWDRGATNEKLFF. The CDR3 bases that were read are TGTGCCAGCAGCTGGGACAGGGGAGCAACTAATGAAAAA.

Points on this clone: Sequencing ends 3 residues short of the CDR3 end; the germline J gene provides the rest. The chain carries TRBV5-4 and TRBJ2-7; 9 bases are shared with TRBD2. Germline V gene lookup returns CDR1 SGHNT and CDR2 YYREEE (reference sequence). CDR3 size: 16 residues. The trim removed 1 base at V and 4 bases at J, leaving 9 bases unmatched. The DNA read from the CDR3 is TGTGCCAGCAGCTTGCAGCCTAGCGGGGTCTCTTACGAG. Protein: CASSLQPSGVSYE. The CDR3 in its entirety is CASSLQPSGVSYEQYF.

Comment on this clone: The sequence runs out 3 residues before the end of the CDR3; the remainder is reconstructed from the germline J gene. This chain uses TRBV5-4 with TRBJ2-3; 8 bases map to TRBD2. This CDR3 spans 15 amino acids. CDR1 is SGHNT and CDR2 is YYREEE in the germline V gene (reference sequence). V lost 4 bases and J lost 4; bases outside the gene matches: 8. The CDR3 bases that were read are TGTGCCAGCAGCCCTGTTCGGGGGGGTGCAGATACG. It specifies CASSPVRGGADT. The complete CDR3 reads CASSPVRGGADTQYF.

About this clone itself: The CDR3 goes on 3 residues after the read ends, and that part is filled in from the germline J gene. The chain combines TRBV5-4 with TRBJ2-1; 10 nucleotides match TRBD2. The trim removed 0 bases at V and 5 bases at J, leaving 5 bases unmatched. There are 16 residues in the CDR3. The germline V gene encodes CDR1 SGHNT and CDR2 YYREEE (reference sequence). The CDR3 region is CASSLEAGGLHNEQFF. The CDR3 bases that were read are TGTGCCAGCAGCTTGGAAGCGGGGGGGCTCCACAATGAG.

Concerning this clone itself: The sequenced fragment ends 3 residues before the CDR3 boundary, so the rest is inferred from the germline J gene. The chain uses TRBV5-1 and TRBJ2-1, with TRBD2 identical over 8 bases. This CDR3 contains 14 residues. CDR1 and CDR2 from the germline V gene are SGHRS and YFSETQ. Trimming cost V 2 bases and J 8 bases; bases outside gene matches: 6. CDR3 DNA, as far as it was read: TGCGCCAGCAGCTTCGCTCAAGCGGGAGATGAG. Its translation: CASSFAQAGDE. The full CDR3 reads CASSFAQAGDEQFF.

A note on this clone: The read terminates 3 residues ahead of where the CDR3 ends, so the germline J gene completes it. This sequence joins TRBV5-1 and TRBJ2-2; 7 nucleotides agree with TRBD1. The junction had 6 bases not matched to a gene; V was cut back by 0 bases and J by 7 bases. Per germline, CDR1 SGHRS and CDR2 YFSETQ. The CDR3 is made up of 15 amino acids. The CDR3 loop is CASSLATGRVGELFF. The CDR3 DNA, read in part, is TGCGCCAGCAGCTTGGCGACAGGGAGAGTCGGGGAG.

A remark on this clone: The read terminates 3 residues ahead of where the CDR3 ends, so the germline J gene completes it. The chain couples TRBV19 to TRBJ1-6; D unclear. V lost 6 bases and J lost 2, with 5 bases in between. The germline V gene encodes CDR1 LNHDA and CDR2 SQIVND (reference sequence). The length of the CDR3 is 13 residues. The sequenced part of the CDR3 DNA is TGTGCCAGTAGGGGCCCCTATAATTCACCC. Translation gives CASRGPYNSP. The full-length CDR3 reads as CASRGPYNSPLHF.

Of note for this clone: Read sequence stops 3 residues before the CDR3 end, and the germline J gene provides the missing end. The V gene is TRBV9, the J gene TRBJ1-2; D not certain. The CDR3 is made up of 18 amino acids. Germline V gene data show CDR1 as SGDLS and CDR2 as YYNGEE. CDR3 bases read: TGTGCCAGCAGCGCCCACCCCGATGGAACTCCCGCAGGAGGAGGC. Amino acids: CASSAHPDGTPAGGG. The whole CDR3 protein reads CASSAHPDGTPAGGGYTF.

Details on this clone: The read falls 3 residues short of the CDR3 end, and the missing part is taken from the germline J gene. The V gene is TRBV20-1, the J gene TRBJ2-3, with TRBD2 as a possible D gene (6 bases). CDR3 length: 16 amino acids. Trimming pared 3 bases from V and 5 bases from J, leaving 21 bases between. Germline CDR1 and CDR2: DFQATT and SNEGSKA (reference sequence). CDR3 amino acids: CSASEKAGLRIDTQYF. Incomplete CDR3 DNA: TGCAGTGCTAGTGAAAAAGCGGGCCTTAGGATAGATACG.

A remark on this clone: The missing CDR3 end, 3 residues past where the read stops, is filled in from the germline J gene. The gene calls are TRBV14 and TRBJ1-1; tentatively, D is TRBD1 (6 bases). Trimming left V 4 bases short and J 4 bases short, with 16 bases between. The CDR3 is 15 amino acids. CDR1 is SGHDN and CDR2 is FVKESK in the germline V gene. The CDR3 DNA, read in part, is TGTGCCAGCAGCCGATTACAGGGTGCGGGCACTGAA. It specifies CASSRLQGAGTE. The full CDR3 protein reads CASSRLQGAGTEAFF.

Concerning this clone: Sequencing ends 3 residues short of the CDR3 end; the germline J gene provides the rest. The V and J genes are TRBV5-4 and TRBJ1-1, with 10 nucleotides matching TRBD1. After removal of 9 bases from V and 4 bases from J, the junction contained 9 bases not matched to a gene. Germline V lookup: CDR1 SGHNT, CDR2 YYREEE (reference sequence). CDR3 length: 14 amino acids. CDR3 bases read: TGTGCCATCCACAAAGGACAGGGGGGCACTGAA. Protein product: CAIHKGQGGTE. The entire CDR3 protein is CAIHKGQGGTEAFF.

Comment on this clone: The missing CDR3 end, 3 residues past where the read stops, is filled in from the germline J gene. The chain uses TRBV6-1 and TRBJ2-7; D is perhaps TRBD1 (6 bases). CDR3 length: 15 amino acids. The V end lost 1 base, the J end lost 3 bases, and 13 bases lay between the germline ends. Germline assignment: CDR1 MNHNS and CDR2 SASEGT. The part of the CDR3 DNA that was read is TGTGCCAGCAGTGAAGGTGGACAGAGAGGCTACGAG. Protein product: CASSEGGQRGYE. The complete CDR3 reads CASSEGGQRGYEQYF.

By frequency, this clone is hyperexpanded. CDR3 DNA, as far as it was read: TGTGCCAGCAGCTTGGAACAGGGACGAACAGATACG. Translating gives CASSLEQGRTDT. The whole CDR3 sequence is CASSLEQGRTDTQYF. The chain joins TRBV5-4 to TRBJ2-3, with D perhaps TRBD1 (6 bases). The read ends 3 residues early relative to the CDR3; the germline J gene fills the gap. CDR1 SGHNT and CDR2 YYREEE come from the germline V gene (reference sequence). V lost 0 bases, J lost 3 bases, and 11 bases lay in between. The CDR3 runs to 15 residues.

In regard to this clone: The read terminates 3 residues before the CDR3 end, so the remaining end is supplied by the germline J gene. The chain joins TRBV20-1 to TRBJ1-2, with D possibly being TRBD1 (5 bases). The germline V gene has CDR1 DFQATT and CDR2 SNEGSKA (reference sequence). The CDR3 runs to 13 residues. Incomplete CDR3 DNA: TGCAGTGCTAGAGATCCCGGCAGGGTCGGC. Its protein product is CSARDPGRVG. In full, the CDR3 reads CSARDPGRVGYTF.

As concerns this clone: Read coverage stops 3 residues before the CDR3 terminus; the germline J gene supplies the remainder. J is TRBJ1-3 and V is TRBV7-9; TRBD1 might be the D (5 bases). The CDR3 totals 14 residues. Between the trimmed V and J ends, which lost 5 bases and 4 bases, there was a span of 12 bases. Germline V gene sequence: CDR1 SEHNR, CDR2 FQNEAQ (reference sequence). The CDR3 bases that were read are TGTGCCAGCAGCCCCGGACACGAAGGAAACACC. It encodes CASSPGHEGNT. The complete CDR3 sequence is CASSPGHEGNTIYF.

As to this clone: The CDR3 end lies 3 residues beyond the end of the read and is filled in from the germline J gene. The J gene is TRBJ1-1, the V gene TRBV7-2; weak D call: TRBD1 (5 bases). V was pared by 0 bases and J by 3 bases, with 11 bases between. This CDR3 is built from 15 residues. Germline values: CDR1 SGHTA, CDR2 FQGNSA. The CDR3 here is CASSLARGGYTEAFF. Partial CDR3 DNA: TGTGCCAGCAGCTTAGCTCGTGGGGGGTACACTGAA.

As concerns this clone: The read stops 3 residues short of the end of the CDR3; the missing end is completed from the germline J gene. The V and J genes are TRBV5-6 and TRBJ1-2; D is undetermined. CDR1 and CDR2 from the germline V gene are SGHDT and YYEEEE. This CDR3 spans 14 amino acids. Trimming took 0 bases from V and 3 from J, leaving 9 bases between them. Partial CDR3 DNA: TGTGCCAGCAGCTTGGCTGGAGACTACTATGGC. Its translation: CASSLAGDYYG. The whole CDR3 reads CASSLAGDYYGYTF.